A single sample is the source of the 5 T cell receptor beta chains below, sequenced in a study of Ad26.COV2.S vaccination and SARS-CoV-2 variants. TCRdb's copy holds only in-frame clones and misses some; the assay was immunoSEQ multiplex PCR. Of roughly 350,000 clones listed, around 86% are singletons. Treatment defined: some 20 received Ad26.COV2.S at low or high dose, single or two shots; roughly five received placebo; per-sample allocation not given. Collection of samples fell on day 63 after the first vaccine or placebo injection. Material: peripheral blood, obtained in a trial of Ad26.COV2.S vaccine versus placebo. Source of these receptors: a person between 18 and 60 years old who received the Ad26.COV2.S COVID-19 vaccine or a placebo.

The DNA of the CDR3 is TGTGCCAGTAGTAACTCGGGGACGAATGAGCAGTTCTTC. Its translation is CASSNSGTNEQFF. The chain combines TRBV19 with TRBJ2-1; tentatively, D is TRBD1 or TRBD2 (5 bases each). The CDR3 is 13 amino acids. V was pared by 4 bases and J by 7 bases, with 11 bases between. Per germline, CDR1 LNHDA and CDR2 SQIVND (reference sequence). Using reference TRBV19 and TRBJ2-1 for the parts outside the CDR3, the full variable domain is DGGITQSPKYLFRKEGQNVTLSCEQNLNHDAMYWYRQDPGQGLRLIYYSQIVNDFQKGDIAEGYSVSREKKESFPLTVTSAQKNPTAFYLCASSNSGTNEQFFGPGTRLTVL.

This chain joins TRBV6-6 and TRBJ1-4; D is ambiguous. CDR1 and CDR2 (germline): MNHNY, SVGAGI (reference sequence). V gave up 6 bases and J gave up 3 bases, with 11 bases separating them. This CDR3 is 14 amino acids long. In DNA, the CDR3 is TGTGCCAGCAGCCCGTCATCAGCTAATGAAAAACTGTTTTTT. This gives the protein CASSPSSANEKLFF.

The chain combines TRBV5-1 with TRBJ2-7, with a possible D match to TRBD1 (6 bases). V was clipped by 0 bases and J by 6 bases, with 10 bases between them. In germline, CDR1 is SGHRS, CDR2 YFSETQ. This CDR3 spans 13 amino acids. The CDR3 sequence is CASSLDTGSEQYF. The CDR3 DNA is TGCGCCAGCAGCTTGGACACAGGGAGCGAGCAGTACTTC.

The V call is TRBV27, the J call TRBJ2-7; D gene ambiguous. Trimming shortened V by 5 bases and J by 3 bases, and 8 bases separated the two germline ends. This CDR3 is 12 amino acids long. CDR1 MNHEY and CDR2 SMNVEV come from the germline V gene (reference sequence). The CDR3 coding sequence is TGTGCCAGCAGTCCCCCCGGCTACGAGCAGTACTTC. It yields the protein CASSPPGYEQYF.

In its sample, this clone was seen a few times. This chain joins TRBV9 and TRBJ2-5; 7 positions agree with TRBD1. The J segment lost 5 bases and the V segment lost 4 bases, leaving 11 bases of the junction unmatched. Germline V gene data show CDR1 as SGDLS and CDR2 as YYNGEE. The CDR3 length is 15 residues. CDR3 protein: CASSKPSGTEETQYF. The CDR3 coding sequence is TGTGCCAGCAGCAAACCCTCCGGGACAGAGGAGACCCAGTACTTC.